This TCR beta chain was captured by sequencing in a study of post-analysis software for immune sequencing data (dated by TCRdb to about 2015). Regarding the research as a whole: Disease courses on record covered relapsing-remitting, secondary progressive and progressive-relapsing multiple sclerosis, though some patients had no subtype annotation. The multiple sclerosis patient repertoires were compared with about a dozen previously published healthy control repertoires from donors aged roughly 6 to 25 years. A subset of samples was prepared in parallel using single-end sample barcoding, then pooled and co-amplified after Illumina adapter ligation. Results and caveats for the whole study, not just this receptor: Roughly 5 TRBV segments, including TRBV5-6, TRBV5-1 and TRBV20-1, were significantly more frequent in patients than controls. Direct clustering with F measure revealed strong co-clustering of samples prepared in the same batch, which led to a batch-effect correction. The control group was slightly older than the multiple sclerosis patient group. Normalized Chao1 diversity was significantly lower in multiple sclerosis patients than controls, suggesting substantial peripheral T-cell clonal expansion.

The library was made by PCR. Sequenced using an Illumina HiSeq 2500. To reduce PCR and sequencing biases, unique molecular identifiers were built into the TCR beta cDNA libraries. Every 1 to 10 million input T cells yielded about 500,000 cDNA molecules, meaning each molecule approximated one T cell. The patient libraries were prepared and sequenced using the same protocol as the earlier healthy control dataset. Samples belonging to the same batch were prepared together, multiplexed and sequenced on a shared HiSeq lane. On the authors' methods: Raw barcoded reads were processed with MIGEC, discarding single-read molecular identifier groups before consensus assembly and CDR3 extraction. VDJtools was used for post-analysis of the clonotype tables, with diversity normalized by down-sampling every dataset to the smallest sample size. Repertoire overlap clustering matched CDR3 amino acid but not nucleotide sequences to correct batch-related cross-sample contamination. The raw public data were reprocessed by TCRdb itself: fastp quality trimming at Q25, MiXCR clonotype calling, in-frame beta chains only. Identical CDR3 proteins give one entry, which carries the most common genes and DNA. TCRdb's processing, not the study's, gives the V and J calls here. In all, the sample holds about 800,000 distinct CDR3 sequences, and 30% of those were seen once. The ten most abundant clones make up more than 0.55% of the sample.

This clonotype occurred once. This clone's antigen is unknown. Within one base of it there is no much larger clone, and no base qualities were kept. Per the germline V gene, ENHRY is the CDR1 and SYGVKD is the CDR2. V loses 3 bases, J loses 7 bases, and the germline ends lie 9 bases apart. The CDR3 covers 13 residues, taking in both the cysteine and the phenylalanine. Just CDR3 DNA is preserved here, 39 bases in frame from base 1. To demonstrate the VDJtools post-analysis software, TCR beta repertoires were profiled from the peripheral blood of about 13 young patients with multiple sclerosis. The multiple sclerosis patients were children and adolescents ranging in age from about 6 to 16 years.

This receptor was obtained from a girl aged 10 to 17 with multiple sclerosis. The chain employs TRBV10-3 and TRBJ1-4; the D gene identity is not certain. Sequencing input: blood. The CDR3 protein sequence reads: CAISDGLGEKLFF. The DNA is as follows: TGTGCCATCAGTGACGGGCTTGGTGAAAAACTGTTTTTT.